This is a list of T cell receptor beta chains from one sample in a study of T cell responses to AZD1222 COVID-19 vaccine. Profiled with immunoSEQ multiplex PCR; TCRdb holds only in-frame clones, not every one. This table holds 60,000 to 70,000 clones, 65% to 90% found once. The sequences come from peripheral blood, collected on day 0 of AZD1222 vaccination. Receptor source: an adult in good health. CDR3s include the opening cysteine and the closing phenylalanine or tryptophan. Fields, in order: D gene, clone size, V gene, CDR3 protein. The D gene is left open where the match is weak. Rows give clone size only sometimes, using once, few, many, or a class for an expanded clone.

- | - | TRBV5-6 | CASSLFGGPYEQYF
TRBD2 | once | TRBV5-4 | CASSSGLAGTDTQYF
TRBD1 | - | TRBV10-3 | CAIRGGQGADTQYF
- | - | TRBV7-8 | CASSLYGEQYF
TRBD1 | - | TRBV27 | CASSSPGQGALEQYF
- | - | TRBV6-1 | CASSDLQGNQPQHF
- | - | TRBV9 | CASSVSGLRNTIYF
TRBD1 | - | TRBV10-1 | CASSESTGQGVGGEAFF
- | - | TRBV30 | CAWSAGFGYGYTF
- | - | TRBV24-1 | CATSKDAGELFF
- | - | TRBV18 | CASSPGFTDTQYF
- | - | TRBV14 | CASSIRPGGRFYNEQFF
TRBD1 | - | TRBV3-1/TRBV3-2 | CASSQGDRGRGYTF
- | - | TRBV5-1 | CASSPQSGLVDYGYTF
TRBD1 | - | TRBV7-3 | CASSWRQGAIAKNIQYF
- | - | TRBV19 | CASTLSGGRETQYF
- | once | TRBV19 | CASSIARVGVNTEAFF
TRBD1 | few | TRBV24-1 | CATSVGQGLVSSYNEQFF
- | - | TRBV5-1 | CASTSLTGEGLVYGYTF
- | - | TRBV5-1 | CASSRWGAVRMNTEAFF
TRBD1 | - | TRBV15 | CATETGQGYTQPQHF
- | - | TRBV2 | CASSDRVIGYTF